These 20 T cell receptor beta chains were all obtained from the same sample, sequenced in a study of PD-1 blockade in classical Hodgkin lymphoma (dated by TCRdb to between 2020 and 2021). The time point label here, explained by the study, means: cycle 1 day 1 (C1D1), immediately before nivolumab initiation. Every trial patient had relapsed following autologous stem cell transplantation, and prior brentuximab vedotin exposure was what differed among cohorts A, B and C. Library generation was performed with the immunoSEQ multiplex PCR assay. The table comes from immuneACCESS by way of TCRdb, which keeps in-frame sequences with V and J called. Part of the clones is missing from these tables; in studies checked, under half for an unresolved V gene and the rest for unknown reasons. The sample records approximately 32,000 clones, 82% of which are singletons. In total, the top ten clones hold around 30% of the sample.

Sequences were derived from peripheral blood mononuclear cells (PBMCs), sampled at baseline. These receptor sequences come from a human donor with classical Hodgkin lymphoma.

The chain couples TRBV6-1 to TRBJ2-7, with 8 bases fitting TRBD1. The CDR3 extends over 14 amino acids. V was clipped by 4 bases and J by 3 bases; unmatched bases: 5. Germline CDR1 is MNHNS and CDR2 is SASEGT. CDR3 residues: CASSAGTGIYEQYF. CDR3 DNA: TGTGCCAGCAGTGCCGGGACAGGTATCTACGAGCAGTACTTC.

This clone is judged medium-sized. This sequence joins TRBV7-8 and TRBJ1-6; D may be TRBD1 (5 bases). Trimming took off 7 bases at V and 7 bases at J, with 11 bases between the two ends. CDR1 SGHVS and CDR2 FQNEAQ come from the germline V gene. CDR3 length equals 13 residues. The CDR3 bases are TGTGCCAGCACTTCTCCAGGGAATTCACCCCTCCACTTT. Amino acids: CASTSPGNSPLHF.

This clone was counted once. This chain uses TRBV5-6 with TRBJ2-4; 8 bases align to TRBD2. The J segment lost 9 bases and the V segment lost 4 bases, leaving 9 bases of the junction unmatched. The germline gives CDR1 SGHDT, CDR2 YYEEEE. The CDR3 totals 14 residues. The chain's CDR3 is CASSAGGWGSIQYF. In DNA, the CDR3 is TGTGCCAGCAGCGCGGGAGGATGGGGGTCCATTCAGTACTTC.

V gene TRBV19 combines with J gene TRBJ2-7; 8 nucleotides line up with TRBD1. The V segment lost 6 bases and the J segment 2 bases; nucleotides outside the gene matches: 9. Germline V lookup: CDR1 LNHDA, CDR2 SQIVND (reference sequence). The CDR3 is 15 residues long. CDR3 in DNA: TGTGCCAGTAGCCCTAGGACAGGGACCACCTACGAGCAGTACTTC. Protein sequence: CASSPRTGTTYEQYF.

The chain combines TRBV7-8 with TRBJ2-7, with D perhaps matching TRBD1 or TRBD2 (5 bases each). Trimming left V 4 bases short and J 2 bases short, with 15 bases between. The CDR3 has 15 residues. Germline V gene data show CDR1 as SGHVS and CDR2 as FQNEAQ. CDR3 sequence: CASSSIDSGAYEQYF. The CDR3 DNA reads as TGTGCCAGCAGCTCAATAGACAGCGGAGCCTACGAGCAGTACTTC. Looking up the rest from reference TRBV7-8 and TRBJ2-7 gives the full variable domain: GAGVSQSPRYKVAKRGQDVALRCDPISGHVSLFWYQQALGQGPEFLTYFQNEAQLDKSGLPSDRFFAERPEGSVSTLKIQRTQQEDSAVYLCASSSIDSGAYEQYFGPGTRLTVT.

For the CDR3, the DNA is TGCAGCGTTGAAGGTGAGGGGACCTACGAGCAGTACTTC. Protein sequence: CSVEGEGTYEQYF. This chain uses TRBV29-1 with TRBJ2-7; D may be TRBD1 or TRBD2 (5 bases each). Trimming took 1 base from V and 2 from J, leaving 9 bases between them. Germline-derived CDR1 and CDR2 are SQVTM and ANQGSEA. The CDR3 spans 13 residues.

This chain connects TRBV5-1 to TRBJ2-1; 9 bases fit TRBD2. The CDR3 totals 15 residues. The germline gives CDR1 SGHRS, CDR2 YFSETQ. The V gene end was trimmed by 4 bases and the J gene end by 4 bases; junction bases not matched to a gene: 6. The CDR3 region has the DNA TGCGCCAGCAGCCGGGTAGCGGGGGAGTACAATGAGCAGTTCTTC. Protein sequence: CASSRVAGEYNEQFF. The variable domain in full, completed from reference TRBV5-1 and TRBJ2-1, reads KAGVTQTPRYLIKTRGQQVTLSCSPISGHRSVSWYQQTPGQGLQFLFEYFSETQRNKGNFPGRFSGRQFSNSRSEMNVSTLELGDSALYLCASSRVAGEYNEQFFGPGTRLTVL.

The chain employs TRBV4-3 and TRBJ1-4, with 10 nucleotides matching TRBD1. Losses at the gene ends were 1 base for V and 6 bases for J; bases not matched to a gene: 5. The length of the CDR3 is 16 residues. Germline CDR1 and CDR2: LGHNA and YSLEER. CDR3 nucleotide sequence: TGCGCCAGCAGCCAAGCACCGGGACAGGGGTATGAAAAACTGTTTTTT. Its translation: CASSQAPGQGYEKLFF.

V and J are TRBV30 and TRBJ1-6; D remains unclear. The CDR3 runs to 12 residues. The germline CDR1 and CDR2 sequences are GTSNPN and SVGIG (reference sequence). Trimming removed 3 bases from V and 16 bases from J, with 16 bases in between. In DNA, the CDR3 is TGTGCCTGGAGCGGTTCGGGGTCAGAGCTCCACTTT. It yields the protein CAWSGSGSELHF.

The V and J genes are TRBV2 and TRBJ2-1, with TRBD2 matching over 14 bases. The CDR3 has 16 amino acids. Trimming took 7 bases from V and 7 from J; bases not matched to a gene: 9. Germline V lookup: CDR1 SNHLY, CDR2 FYNNEI. CDR3 loop: CASIDPGLAGENEQFF. The CDR3 DNA reads TGTGCCAGCATTGACCCGGGACTAGCGGGGGAGAATGAGCAGTTCTTC.

CDR3 DNA: TGTGCCAGCAGTGGTCTGAACACTGAAGCTTTCTTT. It yields the protein CASSGLNTEAFF. The V and J genes are TRBV2 and TRBJ1-1; the D is unclear. The CDR3 has 12 amino acids. Germline loops: CDR1 SNHLY, CDR2 FYNNEI. The V end lost 4 bases, the J end lost 0 bases, and 3 bases lay between the germline ends.

This chain joins TRBV4-2 and TRBJ1-3; 9 bases line up with TRBD1. The CDR3 has 16 amino acids. Trimming took 2 bases from V and 4 from J; bases not matched to a gene: 6. The germline gives CDR1 LGHNA, CDR2 YNFKEQ. The CDR3 DNA follows: TGTGCCAGCAGCCAACTACAGGGGGCGACCGGAAACACCATATATTTT. The encoded protein is CASSQLQGATGNTIYF.

The genes are TRBV6-1 and TRBJ1-2, with D perhaps TRBD1 (5 bases). Trimming pared 10 bases from V and 3 bases from J, leaving 9 bases between. The CDR3 sequence is 11 residues long. Germline V lookup: CDR1 MNHNS, CDR2 SASEGT. The CDR3 coding sequence is TGTGCCATTACAGGCGACTATGGCTACACCTTC. Amino acid sequence: CAITGDYGYTF.

This chain joins TRBV29-1 and TRBJ2-7, with D maybe TRBD2 (6 bases). CDR1 and CDR2 (germline): SQVTM, ANQGSEA. V was pared by 7 bases and J by 2 bases, with 21 bases between. CDR3 length equals 15 residues. As DNA, the CDR3 is TGCAGCGCCGAACCGGGGGACGGAGTCCCCTACGAGCAGTACTTC. Protein: CSAEPGDGVPYEQYF.

The CDR3 DNA follows: TGTGCCAGCAGCGTAGCTTGGGGGAACTATGGCTACACCTTC. Protein sequence: CASSVAWGNYGYTF. The chain uses TRBV9 and TRBJ1-2, with D maybe TRBD1 (5 bases). With 0 bases removed from V and 2 bases from J, the gap between germline ends came to 8 bases. Germline V gene sequence: CDR1 SGDLS, CDR2 YYNGEE. There are 14 residues in the CDR3.

CDR3: CASSSPPGGTPRDTQYF. DNA of the CDR3: TGTGCCAGCAGTTCCCCACCAGGGGGCACCCCCCGAGATACGCAGTATTTT. The chain is built from TRBV27 and TRBJ2-3; 8 positions match TRBD1. CDR3 length: 17 amino acids. Trimming cost V 4 bases and J 5 bases; bases outside gene matches: 14. Germline V gene lookup returns CDR1 MNHEY and CDR2 SMNVEV (reference sequence).

CDR3 DNA sequence: TGTGCCAGCAGTTTATCGAGAGCAGGATCTCAGCCCCAGCATTTT. Translation gives CASSLSRAGSQPQHF. This chain joins TRBV27 and TRBJ1-5; no clear D. V was clipped by 0 bases and J by 6 bases, with 12 bases between them. This CDR3 region has 15 residues. Germline loops: CDR1 MNHEY, CDR2 SMNVEV (reference sequence).

The rearrangement links TRBV30 to TRBJ2-2; possibly TRBD1 for D (5 bases). This CDR3 has 11 residues. Germline V gene sequence: CDR1 GTSNPN, CDR2 SVGIG (reference sequence). Trimming took 4 bases from V and 6 from J, leaving 6 bases between them. The CDR3 loop reads CAWTRAGELFF. DNA of the CDR3: TGTGCCTGGACCAGGGCCGGGGAGCTGTTTTTT.

The rearrangement joins TRBV11-1 to TRBJ2-3; D perhaps matches TRBD2 (5 bases). CDR1 SGHAT and CDR2 FQDESV come from the germline V gene (reference sequence). The CDR3 covers 14 residues. The V gene lost 7 bases and the J gene lost 2 bases, with 13 bases spanning the gap. The CDR3: CASTLGLFTDTQYF. CDR3 coding DNA: TGTGCCAGCACCCTAGGACTCTTCACAGATACGCAGTATTTT. The full variable domain, in which reference TRBV11-1 and TRBJ2-3 provide the parts outside the CDR3, is EAEVAQSPRYKITEKSQAVAFWCDPISGHATLYWYRQILGQGPELLVQFQDESVVDDSQLPKDRFSAERLKGVDSTLKIQPAELGDSAMYLCASTLGLFTDTQYFGPGTRLTVL.

V gene TRBV10-3 combines with J gene TRBJ2-1; 8 bases fit TRBD1. The CDR3 is 17 amino acids. V gave up 6 bases and J gave up 7 bases; unmatched junction bases: 17. CDR1 ENHRY and CDR2 SYGVKD come from the germline V gene. CDR3 sequence: CAISGGQASIRGNEQFF. The DNA of the CDR3 is TGTGCCATCAGCGGGGGACAGGCCTCGATCCGCGGGAATGAGCAGTTCTTC.